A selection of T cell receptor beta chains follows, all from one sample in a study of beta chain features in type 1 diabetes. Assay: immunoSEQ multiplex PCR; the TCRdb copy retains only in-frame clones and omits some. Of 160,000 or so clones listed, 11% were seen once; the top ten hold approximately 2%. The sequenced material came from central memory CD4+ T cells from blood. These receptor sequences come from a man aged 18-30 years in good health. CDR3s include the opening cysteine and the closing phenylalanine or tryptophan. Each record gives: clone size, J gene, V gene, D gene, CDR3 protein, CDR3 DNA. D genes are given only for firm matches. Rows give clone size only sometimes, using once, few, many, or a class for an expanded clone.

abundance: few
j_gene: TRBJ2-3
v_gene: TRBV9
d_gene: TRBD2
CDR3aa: CASSPSGARTDTQYF
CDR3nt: TGTGCCAGCAGCCCGAGCGGGGCCCGCACAGATACGCAGTATTTT

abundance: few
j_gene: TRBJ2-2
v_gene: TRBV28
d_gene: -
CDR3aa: CASKGVSRYTGELFF
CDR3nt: TGTGCCAGCAAAGGTGTCAGCCGTTACACCGGGGAGCTGTTTTTT

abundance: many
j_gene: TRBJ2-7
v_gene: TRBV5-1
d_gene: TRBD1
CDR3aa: CASSDRDSSYEQYF
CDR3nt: TGCGCCAGCAGCGACCGGGACAGCTCCTACGAGCAGTACTTC

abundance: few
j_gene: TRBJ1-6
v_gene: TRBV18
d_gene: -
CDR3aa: CASSPSTEYNSPLHF
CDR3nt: TGTGCCAGCTCACCATCAACAGAGTATAATTCACCCCTCCACTTT

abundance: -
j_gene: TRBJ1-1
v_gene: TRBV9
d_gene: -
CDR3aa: CASSVPPGSPMNTEAFF
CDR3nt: TGTGCCAGCAGCGTACCCCCAGGGTCTCCTATGAACACTGAAGCTTTCTTT

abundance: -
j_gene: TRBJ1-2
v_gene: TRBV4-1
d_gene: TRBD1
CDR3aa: CASSQVTGENGYTF
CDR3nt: TGCGCCAGCAGCCAAGTTACAGGGGAGAATGGCTACACCTTC

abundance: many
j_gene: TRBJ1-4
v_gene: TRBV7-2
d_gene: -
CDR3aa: CASSLRTNEKLFF
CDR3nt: TGTGCCAGCAGCTTAAGGACTAATGAAAAACTGTTTTTT

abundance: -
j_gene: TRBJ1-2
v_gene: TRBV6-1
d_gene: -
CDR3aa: CASSVAAEYGYTF
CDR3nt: TGTGCCAGCAGTGTGGCCGCCGAGTACGGCTACACCTTC

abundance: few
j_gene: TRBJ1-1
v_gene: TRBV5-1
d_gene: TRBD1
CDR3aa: CASSFNRGLNTEAFF
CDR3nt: TGCGCCAGCAGCTTCAACAGGGGACTGAACACTGAAGCTTTCTTT

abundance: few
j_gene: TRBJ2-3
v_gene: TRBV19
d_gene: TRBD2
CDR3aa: CASRRPGLSSSTDTQYF
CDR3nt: TGTGCCAGTAGGAGACCGGGACTATCTTCTAGCACAGATACGCAGTATTTT

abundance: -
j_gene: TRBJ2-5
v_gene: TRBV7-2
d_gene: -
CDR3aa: CASNSGKRIQYF
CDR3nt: TGTGCCAGCAACTCAGGGAAGAGAATCCAGTACTTC

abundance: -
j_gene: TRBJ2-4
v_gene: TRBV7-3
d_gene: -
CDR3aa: CASSLALRRGDIQYF
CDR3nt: TGTGCCAGCAGCTTAGCCCTTCGGAGGGGAGACATTCAGTACTTC

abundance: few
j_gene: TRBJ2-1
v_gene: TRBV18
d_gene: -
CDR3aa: CASSPLKTAGGEQFF
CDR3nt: TGTGCCAGCTCACCACTAAAGACAGCTGGGGGTGAGCAGTTCTTC

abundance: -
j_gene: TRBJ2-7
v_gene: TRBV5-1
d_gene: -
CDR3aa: CASSLEVGQIGEQYF
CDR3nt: TGCGCCAGCAGCTTGGAAGTAGGGCAGATAGGCGAGCAGTACTTC

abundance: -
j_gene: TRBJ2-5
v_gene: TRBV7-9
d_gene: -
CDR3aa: CASSPGWVQETQYF
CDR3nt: TGTGCCAGCAGTCCGGGCTGGGTCCAAGAGACCCAGTACTTC

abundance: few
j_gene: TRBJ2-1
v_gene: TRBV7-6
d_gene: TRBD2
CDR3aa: CASSLGVQRGNEQFF
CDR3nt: TGTGCCAGCAGCTTAGGGGTCCAGCGGGGCAATGAGCAGTTCTTC

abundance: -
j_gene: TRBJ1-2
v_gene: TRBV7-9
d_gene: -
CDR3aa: CASNPLGSTGYTF
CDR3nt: TGTGCCAGCAACCCCCTGGGGTCCACTGGCTACACCTTC

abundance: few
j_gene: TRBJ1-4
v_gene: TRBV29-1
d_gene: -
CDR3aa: CSVESGTVMKKLFF
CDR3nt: TGCAGCGTTGAATCCGGGACGGTAATGAAGAAACTGTTTTTT

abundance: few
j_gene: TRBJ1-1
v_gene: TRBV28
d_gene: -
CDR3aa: CASRLTSFGEVNTEAFF
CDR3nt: TGTGCCAGCAGGTTAACCTCTTTTGGTGAGGTAAACACTGAAGCTTTCTTT

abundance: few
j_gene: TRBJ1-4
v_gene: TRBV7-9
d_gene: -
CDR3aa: CASSLPRGRAEKLFF
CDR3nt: TGTGCCAGCAGCTTACCCAGGGGACGCGCTGAAAAACTGTTTTTT

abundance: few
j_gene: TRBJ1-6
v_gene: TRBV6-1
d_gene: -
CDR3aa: CASRQAKFGSPLHF
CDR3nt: TGTGCCAGCAGGCAGGCGAAGTTTGGTTCACCCCTCCACTTT

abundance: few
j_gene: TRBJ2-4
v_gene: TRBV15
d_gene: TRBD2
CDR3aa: CATSRDWPGRGIQYF
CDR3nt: TGTGCCACCAGCAGAGATTGGCCAGGGAGGGGCATTCAGTACTTC

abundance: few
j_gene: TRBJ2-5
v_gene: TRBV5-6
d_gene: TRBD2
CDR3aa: CASSLAPGRGGETQYF
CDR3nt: TGTGCCAGCAGCTTGGCCCCGGGCCGCGGGGGAGAGACCCAGTACTTC

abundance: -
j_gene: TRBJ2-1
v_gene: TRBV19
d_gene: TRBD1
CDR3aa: CASSLRDRGPNEQFF
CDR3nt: TGTGCCAGTAGCCTCCGGGACAGGGGCCCTAATGAGCAGTTCTTC

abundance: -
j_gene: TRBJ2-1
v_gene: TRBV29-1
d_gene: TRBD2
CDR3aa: CSVRISGGFYNEQFF
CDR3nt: TGCAGCGTCCGCATTAGCGGGGGCTTCTACAATGAGCAGTTCTTC

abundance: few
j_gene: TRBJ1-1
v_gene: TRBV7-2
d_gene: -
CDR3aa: CASTENTEAFF
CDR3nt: TGTGCCAGCACCGAGAACACTGAAGCTTTCTTT

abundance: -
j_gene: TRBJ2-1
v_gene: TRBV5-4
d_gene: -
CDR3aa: CASSLVTHNEQFF
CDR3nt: TGTGCCAGCAGCTTAGTAACTCACAATGAGCAGTTCTTC

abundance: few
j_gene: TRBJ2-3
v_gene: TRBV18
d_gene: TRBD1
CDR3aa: CASSPAGQGTDTQYF
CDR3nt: TGTGCCAGCTCACCAGCAGGACAGGGCACAGATACGCAGTATTTT

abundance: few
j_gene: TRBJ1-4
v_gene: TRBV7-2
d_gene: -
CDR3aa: CASSSRAGSEKLFF
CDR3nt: TGTGCCAGCAGCTCGAGGGCAGGGAGTGAAAAACTGTTTTTT

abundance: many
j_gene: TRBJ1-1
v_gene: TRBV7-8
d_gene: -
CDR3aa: CASSLASDGEAFF
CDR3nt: TGTGCCAGCAGCTTAGCCTCCGACGGTGAAGCTTTCTTT

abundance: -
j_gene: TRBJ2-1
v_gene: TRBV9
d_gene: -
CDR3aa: CASSLSPLVRWKDNEQFF
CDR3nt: TGTGCCAGCAGCCTCAGCCCACTAGTCCGGTGGAAAGACAATGAGCAGTTCTTC

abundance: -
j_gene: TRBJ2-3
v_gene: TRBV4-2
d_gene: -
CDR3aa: CASSLPNTDTQYF
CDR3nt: TGTGCCAGCAGCCTCCCAAACACAGATACGCAGTATTTT

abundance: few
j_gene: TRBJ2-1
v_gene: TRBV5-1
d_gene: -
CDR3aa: CASSPQAVSSYNEQFF
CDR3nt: TGCGCCAGCAGCCCTCAGGCGGTCTCCTCCTACAATGAGCAGTTCTTC

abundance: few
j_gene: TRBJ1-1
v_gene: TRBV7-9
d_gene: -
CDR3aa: CASSSRERTGNTEAFF
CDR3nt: TGTGCCAGCAGCTCCCGGGAAAGGACGGGGAACACTGAAGCTTTCTTT

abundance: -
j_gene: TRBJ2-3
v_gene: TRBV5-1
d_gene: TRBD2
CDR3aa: CASSLGLAGYQDTQYF
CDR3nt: TGCGCCAGCAGCTTGGGACTAGCGGGGTACCAAGATACGCAGTATTTT

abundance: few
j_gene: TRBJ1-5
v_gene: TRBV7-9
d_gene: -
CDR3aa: CASSLNSGSNQPQHF
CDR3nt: TGTGCCAGCAGCTTAAACAGCGGGAGCAATCAGCCCCAGCATTTT

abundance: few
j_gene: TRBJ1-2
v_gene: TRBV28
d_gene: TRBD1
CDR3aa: CASRGQYYGYTF
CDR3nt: TGTGCCTCCAGGGGGCAATACTATGGCTACACCTTC

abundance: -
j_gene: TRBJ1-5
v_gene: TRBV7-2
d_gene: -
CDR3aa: CASSEAQGQPQHF
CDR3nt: TGTGCCAGCAGCGAAGCCCAGGGTCAGCCCCAGCATTTT

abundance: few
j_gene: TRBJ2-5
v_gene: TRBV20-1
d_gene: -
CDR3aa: CSAKQQETQYF
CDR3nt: TGCAGTGCTAAGCAGCAAGAGACCCAGTACTTC

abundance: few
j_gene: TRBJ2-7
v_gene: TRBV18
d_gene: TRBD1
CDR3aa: CASSPIQGRGYEQYF
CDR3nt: TGTGCCAGCTCACCGATACAGGGGCGAGGCTACGAGCAGTACTTC

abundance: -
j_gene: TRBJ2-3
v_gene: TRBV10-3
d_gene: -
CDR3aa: CAISESAHTQYF
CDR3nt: TGTGCCATCAGTGAGTCGGCCCATACGCAGTATTTT

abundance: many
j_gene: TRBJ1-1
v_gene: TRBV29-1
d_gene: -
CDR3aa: CSVDSKNVNTEAFF
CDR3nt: TGCAGCGTTGATTCCAAGAATGTGAACACTGAAGCTTTCTTT

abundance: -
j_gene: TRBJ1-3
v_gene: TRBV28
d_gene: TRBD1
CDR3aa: CASRGTGSGNTIYF
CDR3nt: TGTGCCAGCAGGGGGACAGGGTCCGGAAACACCATATATTTT

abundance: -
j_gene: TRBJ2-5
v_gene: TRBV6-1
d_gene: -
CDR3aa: CASSRDTNQETQYF
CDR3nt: TGTGCCAGCAGTAGAGACACCAACCAAGAGACCCAGTACTTC

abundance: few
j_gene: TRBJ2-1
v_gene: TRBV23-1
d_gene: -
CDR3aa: CASPCGEYNEQFF
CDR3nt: TGCGCCAGCCCGTGCGGGGAATACAATGAGCAGTTCTTC